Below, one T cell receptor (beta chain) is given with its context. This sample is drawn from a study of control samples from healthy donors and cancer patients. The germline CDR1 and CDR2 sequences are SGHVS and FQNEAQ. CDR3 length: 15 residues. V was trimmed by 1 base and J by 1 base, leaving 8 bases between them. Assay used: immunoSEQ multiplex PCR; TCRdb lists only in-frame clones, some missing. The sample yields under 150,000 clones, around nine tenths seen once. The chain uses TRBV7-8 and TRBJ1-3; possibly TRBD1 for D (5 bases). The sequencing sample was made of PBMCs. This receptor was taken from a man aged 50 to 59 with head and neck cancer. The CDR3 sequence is CASSLVGGSGNTIYF. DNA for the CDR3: TGTGCCAGCAGCTTAGTCGGGGGTTCTGGAAACACCATATATTTT.